What follows describes a single TCR beta chain. This CDR3 region has 14 residues. V gave up 3 bases and J gave up 3 bases, with 11 bases separating them. This sample stems from a study of T cells in Graves' hyperthyroidism and ophthalmopathy. RNA transcripts served as the template for amplifying TCR beta CDR3 regions. An initial round of RT-PCR targeting the TCR CDR3 relied on the HTBI primer set. TCRdb fed the multiplex PCR reads into MiXCR, producing one record per CDR3 protein. Here the sample spans 500,000 to 800,000 distinct CDR3 sequences, just under 45% being singletons. Sequenced: peripheral blood or thyroid tissue (not recorded which). The clonotype was recovered from an adult man with Graves' disease, either hyperthyroidism or ophthalmopathy (not recorded which). J is TRBJ1-1 and V is TRBV12-3 or TRBV12-4, with a weak D call TRBD1 (6 bases). As DNA, the CDR3 is TGTGCCAGCAGTTTTGAGGGACATTACACTGAAGCTTTCTTT. Translation gives CASSFEGHYTEAFF.